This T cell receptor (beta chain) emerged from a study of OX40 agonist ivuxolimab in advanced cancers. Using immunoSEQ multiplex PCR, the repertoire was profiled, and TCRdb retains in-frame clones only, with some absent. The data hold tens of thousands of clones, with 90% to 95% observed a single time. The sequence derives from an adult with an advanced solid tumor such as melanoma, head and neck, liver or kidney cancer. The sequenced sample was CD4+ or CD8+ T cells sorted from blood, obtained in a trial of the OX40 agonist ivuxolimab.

The CDR3 region is CASSQPRAYIDTQYF. Here the CDR3 DNA reads TGTGCCAGCAGTCAACCGCGAGCGTATATAGATACGCAGTATTTT. The J gene is TRBJ2-3, the V gene TRBV6-1; the D is unclear. The CDR3 length is 15 residues. CDR1 and CDR2 (germline): MNHNS, SASEGT. V was cut by 5 bases and J by 5 bases, with 17 bases left in between.